This entry concerns a single T cell receptor (beta chain). The antigen remains unidentified. This record comes from a study of chemoradiotherapy in HPV16-positive cancers. Study in general: Candidate HPV-specific clones and shared TCR motifs came from two HPV16-positive patients. Regarding the study as a whole: Functional assays defining HPV-specific T cells used only a couple of HPV16-positive patients. Candidate HPV-specific clones and E7-related TCR motifs grew in tumor during treatment.

Over chemoradiotherapy, repertoires were sampled more than once. Data came from immunoSEQ multiplex PCR; TCRdb stores just in-frame clones and leaves some out. Found here are approximately 28,000 clones, roughly nine tenths of them singletons; the top ten hold roughly a fifth. The sequence came from a human donor with HPV-associated anogenital cancer. The sequencing used blood, collected from a patient who underwent chemoradiotherapy.

This chain's CDR3 is CASSLILAGYGEQFF. In nucleotides, the CDR3 is TGTGCCAGCAGCTTAATACTAGCGGGGTATGGTGAGCAGTTCTTC. The J gene is TRBJ2-1, the V gene TRBV7-8; 10 bases agree with TRBD2. Germline values: CDR1 SGHVS, CDR2 FQNEAQ. Trimming took 2 bases from V and 9 from J; bases not matched to a gene: 7. The CDR3 totals 15 residues.